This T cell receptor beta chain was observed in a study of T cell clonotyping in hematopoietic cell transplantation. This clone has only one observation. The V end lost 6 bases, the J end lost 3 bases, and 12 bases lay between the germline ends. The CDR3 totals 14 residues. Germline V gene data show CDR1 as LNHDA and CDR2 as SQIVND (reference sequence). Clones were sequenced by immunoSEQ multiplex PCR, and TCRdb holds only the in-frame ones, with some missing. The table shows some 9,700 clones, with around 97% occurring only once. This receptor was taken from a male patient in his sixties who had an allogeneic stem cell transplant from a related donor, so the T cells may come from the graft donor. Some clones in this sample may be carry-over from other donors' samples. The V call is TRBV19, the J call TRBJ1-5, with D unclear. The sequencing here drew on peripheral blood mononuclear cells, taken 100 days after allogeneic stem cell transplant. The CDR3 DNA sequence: TGTGCCAGTAGAATTGCGTCGGACAATCAGCCCCAGCATTTT. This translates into CASRIASDNQPQHF.